These 20 T cell receptor beta chains originate from one sample sequenced in a study of blood T cell repertoires in COVID-19. The data were produced by immunoSEQ multiplex PCR, yet TCRdb's version contains in-frame clones alone and is incomplete. Of under 50,000 clones listed, around 80% are singletons. Sequencing was done on a sample of peripheral blood. These receptors came from a man between 65 and 85 years old with acute or convalescent COVID-19.

This CDR3 is CASSIGQGLETQYF. For the CDR3, the DNA is TGTGCCAGTAGTATAGGACAGGGGTTAGAGACCCAGTACTTC. The chain recombines TRBV19 with TRBJ2-5, with 8 bases matching TRBD1. V shed 1 base and J 4 bases; nucleotides not matched to a gene: 2. Germline-derived CDR1 and CDR2 are LNHDA and SQIVND (reference sequence). The CDR3 runs to 14 residues. Full variable domain (outside the CDR3, taken from reference TRBV19 and TRBJ2-5): DGGITQSPKYLFRKEGQNVTLSCEQNLNHDAMYWYRQDPGQGLRLIYYSQIVNDFQKGDIAEGYSVSREKKESFPLTVTSAQKNPTAFYLCASSIGQGLETQYFGPGTRLLVL.

The chain joins TRBV2 to TRBJ2-5, with 13 nucleotides matching TRBD2. The germline CDR1 and CDR2 sequences are SNHLY and FYNNEI. V trimming: 6 bases; J trimming: 7 bases; junction bases outside the gene matches: 8. The CDR3 runs 15 residues. For the CDR3, the DNA is TGTGCCAGCAGCCCCACTAGCGGGAGGGGTGGGACCCAGTACTTC. Translated, it gives CASSPTSGRGGTQYF.

The chain links TRBV6-6 to TRBJ1-3; the D gene is possibly TRBD1 (6 bases). V lost 5 bases and J lost 2, with 19 bases in between. Germline V gene lookup returns CDR1 MNHNY and CDR2 SVGAGI (reference sequence). This CDR3 is built from 17 residues. The CDR3 sequence: CASSPPGGHSAGNTIYF. CDR3 nucleotide sequence: TGTGCCAGCAGTCCTCCGGGGGGCCACTCTGCTGGAAACACCATATATTTT.

The chain uses TRBV19 and TRBJ1-5; weak D call: TRBD1 (5 bases). Germline V gene data show CDR1 as LNHDA and CDR2 as SQIVND (reference sequence). V lost 0 bases and J 4 bases, leaving 7 bases between the germline ends. The CDR3 runs 14 residues. This CDR3 reads CASSIDTGNQPQHF. The CDR3 DNA reads as TGTGCCAGTAGTATAGATACAGGAAATCAGCCCCAGCATTTT.

The chain combines TRBV5-1 with TRBJ1-3, with D possibly matching TRBD1 (6 bases). This CDR3 has 15 residues. V lost 3 bases and J lost 3, with 13 bases in between. Per the germline V gene, CDR1 is SGHRS and CDR2 is YFSETQ. Here the CDR3 reads CASSSLQGIGNTIYF. CDR3 bases: TGCGCCAGCAGCTCCCTACAGGGCATTGGAAACACCATATATTTT.

This clone was seen a handful of times. The gene calls are TRBV7-2 and TRBJ2-1; the match to TRBD2 covers 12 bases. The germline CDR1 and CDR2 sequences are SGHTA and FQGNSA. The CDR3 loop spans 17 amino acids. J was trimmed by 4 bases and V by 5 bases; bases with no gene match: 9. This CDR3 reads CASSRAGGTSGYNEQFF. Here the CDR3 DNA reads TGTGCCAGCAGCCGCGCGGGTGGGACTAGCGGGTACAATGAGCAGTTCTTC.

This chain links TRBV6-2 or TRBV6-3 with TRBJ1-3; TRBD1 aligns across 8 bases. The CDR3 spans 15 residues. V was clipped by 5 bases and J by 2 bases; unmatched bases: 5. CDR1 is MNHEY and CDR2 is SVGEGT in the germline V gene. In nucleotides, the CDR3 is TGTGCCAGCAGTCATCCGGACAGGGCTGGAAACACCATATATTTT. The encoded protein is CASSHPDRAGNTIYF.

The chain has TRBV4-3 and TRBJ2-3; possibly TRBD1 for D (5 bases). Germline CDR1 reads LGHNA; CDR2 reads YSLEER. This CDR3 is built from 13 residues. V lost 5 bases and J lost 6, with 12 bases in between. In nucleotides, the CDR3 is TGCGCCAGCAGCGCCCGACCAGGGGATACGCAGTATTTT. This gives the protein CASSARPGDTQYF.

V and J are TRBV7-3 and TRBJ2-2; 11 nucleotides align to TRBD2. Germline-derived CDR1 and CDR2 are SGHTA and FQGTGA. The CDR3 runs 14 residues. The trim removed 5 bases at V and 7 bases at J, leaving 3 bases unmatched. The CDR3 region has the DNA TGTGCCAGCAGCCCCGGGACTAGCGGCGGGGAGCTGTTTTTT. This sequence encodes CASSPGTSGGELFF.

The rearrangement joins TRBV6-6 to TRBJ1-4; no clear D. Trimming removed 5 bases at V and 8 bases at J, with 9 bases between. Per the germline V gene, CDR1 is MNHNY and CDR2 is SVGAGI (reference sequence). The CDR3 is 12 amino acids. CDR3 DNA: TGTGCCAGCAGTCTCGGGAGGGAAAAACTGTTTTTT. This gives the protein CASSLGREKLFF.

CDR3 sequence (DNA): TGTGCCATCAGTGTTATAGCGGGAGAAACAGATACGCAGTATTTT. Its translation: CAISVIAGETDTQYF. The chain uses TRBV10-3 and TRBJ2-3, with TRBD2 matching 9 bases. The CDR3 consists of 15 residues. Germline assignment: CDR1 ENHRY and CDR2 SYGVKD. After removal of 4 bases from V and 3 bases from J, the junction contained 5 bases not matched to a gene.

As to this clone: This sample also contains other DNA sequences that code for the same CDR3. The rearrangement joins TRBV7-2 to TRBJ1-5; D gene uncertain. Between the trimmed V and J ends, which lost 1 base and 2 bases, there was a span of 12 bases. The germline V gene has CDR1 SGHTA and CDR2 FQGNSA. This CDR3 has 16 amino acids. The CDR3 DNA sequence: TGTGCCAGCAGCTTAGTGGGAGGCGGGGGCAATCAGCCCCAGCATTTT. Translating gives CASSLVGGGGNQPQHF.

V and J are TRBV5-8 and TRBJ1-4; 10 bases align to TRBD1. The CDR3 covers 16 residues. Germline V gene sequence: CDR1 SGHTS, CDR2 YDEGEE. Germline trimming cut 4 bases from V and 7 bases from J; bases unmatched to any gene: 10. The CDR3 region is CASSPGTGAFSEKLFF. CDR3 in DNA: TGTGCCAGCAGCCCCGGGACAGGGGCCTTCAGTGAAAAACTGTTTTTT.

This chain joins TRBV3-1 (or the pseudogene TRBV3-2) and TRBJ2-5, with 7 bases matching TRBD1. V lost 6 bases to trimming and J lost 1 base; unmatched junction nucleotides: 2. There are 13 residues in the CDR3. Germline lookup yields CDR1 LGHDT and CDR2 YNNKEL (reference sequence). CDR3 nucleotides: TGTGCCAGCAGAACAGGGGTCCAAGAGACCCAGTACTTC. Translation: CASRTGVQETQYF.

V is TRBV27 and J is TRBJ2-7; D is unclear. Germline loops: CDR1 MNHEY, CDR2 SMNVEV (reference sequence). The V end lost 4 bases, the J end lost 3 bases, and 10 bases lay between the germline ends. The CDR3 is 13 residues long. CDR3 in DNA: TGTGCCAGCAGTTCTCTACTTTTCTACGAGCAGTACTTC. It translates to CASSSLLFYEQYF.

The rearrangement joins TRBV4-3 to TRBJ2-1; TRBD2 aligns across 15 bases. There are 18 residues in the CDR3. V trimming: 3 bases; J trimming: 0 bases; junction bases outside the gene matches: 3. CDR1 and CDR2 (germline): LGHNA, YSLEER. For the CDR3, the DNA is TGCGCCAGCAGCCAGGGACTAGCGGGGGGCAGCTCCTACAATGAGCAGTTCTTC. Protein product: CASSQGLAGGSSYNEQFF.

The chain has TRBV5-1 and TRBJ1-2; D might be TRBD1 (5 bases). This CDR3 comprises 13 residues. Trimming left V 0 bases short and J 8 bases short, with 11 bases between. Germline assignment: CDR1 SGHRS and CDR2 YFSETQ. In DNA, the CDR3 is TGCGCCAGCAGCTTGGGCAGGGCGGACGGCTACACCTTC. This sequence encodes CASSLGRADGYTF.

The chain employs TRBV7-3 and TRBJ2-3, with TRBD2 matching 8 bases. The CDR3 contains 15 residues. V trimming: 5 bases; J trimming: 4 bases; junction bases outside the gene matches: 8. Germline CDR1 is SGHTA and CDR2 is FQGTGA. CDR3 region: CASSPSGSGADTQYF. CDR3 nucleotide sequence: TGTGCCAGCAGCCCGAGCGGGAGTGGGGCAGATACGCAGTATTTT.

This clone was picked up one time. This sequence joins TRBV7-2 and TRBJ1-6, with D possibly TRBD1 on 5 matching bases. V dropped 5 bases and J dropped 9 bases, with 17 bases sitting between them. This CDR3 is 15 amino acids long. Germline assignment: CDR1 SGHTA and CDR2 FQGNSA. In DNA, the CDR3 is TGTGCCAGCAGCCCCCAGACGGGGGGTAGTTCACCCCTCCACTTT. This translates into CASSPQTGGSSPLHF.

The chain has TRBV28 and TRBJ2-1; TRBD2 might be the D (5 bases). The CDR3 has 16 amino acids. The germline V and J ends were trimmed by 6 bases and 0 bases, with 15 bases remaining between them. CDR1 is MDHEN, CDR2 SYDVKM, per germline. CDR3 coding DNA: TGTGCCAGCAGCCTATTACGGGGAGACTCCTACAATGAGCAGTTCTTC. It translates to CASSLLRGDSYNEQFF.